The 28 T cell receptor beta chains below were found in one sample sequenced in a study of CD8+ T cells in alopecia areata. Documented treatment: oral pan-JAK inhibitor, 5-10 mg twice daily. cDNA prepared by RNA extraction and subsequent reverse transcription served as the template for sequencing. Libraries were prepared by immunoSEQ multiplex PCR; TCRdb keeps only in-frame clonotypes and omits some of them. The sample lists about 120,000 clones, around 56% seen once, with around 0.46% in the top ten. Sequencing used CD4+ T cells sorted from blood, obtained at week 4, from a patient treated with tofacitinib. Source of these receptors: a human donor with alopecia areata.

J is TRBJ2-3 and V is TRBV11-1; 8 nucleotides line up with TRBD2. Germline loops: CDR1 SGHAT, CDR2 FQDESV (reference sequence). The CDR3 consists of 16 residues. J lost 0 bases, V lost 5 bases, and 7 bases had no gene match. The CDR3 DNA sequence: TGTGCCAGCAGCACCCAACTAGCGGCCAGCACAGATACGCAGTATTTT. Its protein product is CASSTQLAASTDTQYF.

The sample holds one count of this clone. This rearrangement joins TRBV30 to TRBJ2-3; D unclear. This CDR3 is 14 amino acids long. Trimming pared 0 bases from V and 4 bases from J, leaving 11 bases between. CDR1 GTSNPN and CDR2 SVGIG come from the germline V gene (reference sequence). Here the CDR3 reads CAWSVRLQPDTQYF. For the CDR3, the DNA is TGTGCCTGGAGTGTACGTCTTCAACCAGATACGCAGTATTTT.

The V and J genes are TRBV7-6 and TRBJ1-5; possibly TRBD1 for D (6 bases). CDR1 SGHVS and CDR2 FNYEAQ come from the germline V gene. The CDR3 contains 16 residues. The V end lost 1 base, the J end lost 1 base, and 11 bases lay between the germline ends. CDR3 nucleotide sequence: TGTGCCAGCAGCTTAGAGGCCAGGGGCAGCAATCAGCCCCAGCATTTT. This codes for CASSLEARGSNQPQHF. Full variable domain (missing parts from reference TRBV7-6 and TRBJ1-5): GAGVSQSPRYKVTKRGQDVALRCDPISGHVSLYWYRQALGQGPEFLTYFNYEAQQDKSGLPNDRFSAERPEGSISTLTIQRTEQRDSAMYRCASSLEARGSNQPQHFGDGTRLSIL.

This chain uses TRBV25-1 with TRBJ2-1, with no clear D. CDR3 length: 16 residues. V was cut by 0 bases and J by 6 bases, with 15 bases left in between. CDR1 MGHDK and CDR2 SYGVNS come from the germline V gene. The CDR3 nucleotides read TGTGCCAGCAGTGAATATAGCCCTCGGCCGTTCAATGAGCAGTTCTTC. Protein: CASSEYSPRPFNEQFF.

This rearrangement joins TRBV5-1 to TRBJ2-7; D ambiguous. The germline gives CDR1 SGHRS, CDR2 YFSETQ. Trimming shortened V by 2 bases and J by 2 bases, and 11 bases separated the two germline ends. The CDR3 runs to 14 residues. CDR3 nucleotide sequence: TGCGCCAGCAGCTTTACTACCCCGGCCTACGAGCAGTACTTC. It is translated as CASSFTTPAYEQYF. Full variable domain (rest looked up from reference TRBV5-1 and TRBJ2-7): KAGVTQTPRYLIKTRGQQVTLSCSPISGHRSVSWYQQTPGQGLQFLFEYFSETQRNKGNFPGRFSGRQFSNSRSEMNVSTLELGDSALYLCASSFTTPAYEQYFGPGTRLTVT.

The chain recombines TRBV4-1 with TRBJ2-5; TRBD1 matches at 9 bases. With V trimmed by 4 bases and J by 5 bases, 8 bases remained unmatched. This CDR3 has 15 amino acids. Germline CDR1 reads MGHRA; CDR2 reads YSYEKL. The CDR3: CASSRGDRDFETQYF. CDR3 DNA: TGCGCCAGCAGCCGAGGGGACAGGGACTTCGAGACCCAGTACTTC.

The genes are TRBV6-5 and TRBJ2-2; TRBD2 matches 10 bases. In germline, CDR1 is MNHEY, CDR2 SVGAGI. This CDR3 contains 14 residues. The V segment lost 6 bases and the J segment 5 bases; nucleotides outside the gene matches: 3. The CDR3 is CASSRTSGTGELFF. In DNA form, the CDR3 reads TGTGCCAGCAGCCGGACTAGCGGAACCGGGGAGCTGTTTTTT.

The rearrangement uses TRBV6-1 and TRBJ2-5; D tentatively reads TRBD1 or TRBD2 (5 bases each). CDR1 and CDR2 (germline): MNHNS, SASEGT. The CDR3 runs 12 residues. V lost 8 bases, J lost 7 bases, and 14 bases lay in between. The DNA of the CDR3 is TGTGCCAGCTCACGGGGCAGCGGGACCCAGTACTTC. This gives the protein CASSRGSGTQYF.

The DNA for the CDR3 is TGTGCCACCAGGGCTTCGCGGGGCTCCCAAGAGACCCAGTACTTC. The encoded protein is CATRASRGSQETQYF. The chain combines TRBV15 with TRBJ2-5, with D perhaps TRBD2 (6 bases). Germline values: CDR1 LNHNV, CDR2 YYDKDF (reference sequence). The CDR3 sequence is 15 residues long. The V end lost 6 bases, the J end lost 1 base, and 15 bases lay between the germline ends.

The rearrangement joins TRBV29-1 to TRBJ1-1; no firm D call. This CDR3 comprises 15 residues. V was pared by 4 bases and J by 0 bases, with 15 bases between. Germline V lookup: CDR1 SQVTM, CDR2 ANQGSEA. The CDR3 DNA reads TGCAGCGTTGTTGTTATGGAGGTTTTGAACACTGAAGCTTTCTTT. It is translated as CSVVVMEVLNTEAFF.

This chain connects TRBV18 to TRBJ2-5, with D unclear. Germline V gene lookup returns CDR1 KGHSH and CDR2 LQKENI. The CDR3 totals 14 residues. V was trimmed by 1 base and J by 4 bases, leaving 10 bases between them. The CDR3 region is CASSPQREAETQYF. CDR3 coding DNA: TGTGCCAGCTCACCACAGAGAGAGGCAGAGACCCAGTACTTC.

The chain carries TRBV19 and TRBJ2-5; no definite D call. CDR1 and CDR2 (germline): LNHDA, SQIVND (reference sequence). The CDR3 length is 10 residues. The V end was cut by 8 bases, the J end by 5 bases, with 6 bases between. CDR3 in amino acids: CASGRETQYF. In nucleotides, the CDR3 is TGTGCCAGTGGGCGGGAGACCCAGTACTTC. Variable domain in full (rest from reference TRBV19 and TRBJ2-5): DGGITQSPKYLFRKEGQNVTLSCEQNLNHDAMYWYRQDPGQGLRLIYYSQIVNDFQKGDIAEGYSVSREKKESFPLTVTSAQKNPTAFYLCASGRETQYFGPGTRLLVL.

This rearrangement joins TRBV30 to TRBJ2-7; 11 bases line up with TRBD2. With V trimmed by 4 bases and J by 3 bases, 2 bases remained unmatched. The CDR3 loop spans 13 amino acids. Germline V CDR1 and CDR2: GTSNPN, SVGIG (reference sequence). The CDR3 DNA sequence: TGTGCCTGGACCCTAGCGGGAGGCTACGAGCAGTACTTC. Protein sequence: CAWTLAGGYEQYF. The full variable domain, completed using reference TRBV30 and TRBJ2-7, is SQTIHQWPATLVQPVGSPLSLECTVEGTSNPNLYWYRQAAGRGLQLLFYSVGIGQISSEVPQNLSASRPQDRQFILSSKKLLLSDSGFYLCAWTLAGGYEQYFGPGTRLTVT.

The rearrangement joins TRBV19 to TRBJ2-3; possible D gene TRBD2, 6 bases. This CDR3 contains 16 residues. Trimming stripped 5 bases from V and 9 bases from J, with 24 bases between. The germline CDR1 and CDR2 sequences are LNHDA and SQIVND (reference sequence). The CDR3, as DNA: TGTGCCAGTAGTGCCCAGCGGGCTTCGACTAGGGGAACGCAGTATTTT. Protein product: CASSAQRASTRGTQYF.

The table lists this clone with a count of one. This rearrangement joins TRBV4-2 to TRBJ1-1, with D perhaps matching TRBD1 (5 bases). Germline V lookup: CDR1 LGHNA, CDR2 YNFKEQ. V dropped 4 bases and J dropped 2 bases, with 17 bases sitting between them. CDR3 length equals 16 residues. CDR3: CASSLPSGTSNTEAFF. DNA for the CDR3: TGTGCCAGCAGCCTACCTTCAGGGACCTCAAACACTGAAGCTTTCTTT.

The chain combines TRBV6-5 with TRBJ1-5; D unclear. V was shortened by 0 bases and J by 1 base, with 7 bases between the two germline ends. Germline V gene data show CDR1 as MNHEY and CDR2 as SVGAGI. The CDR3 loop spans 15 amino acids. The CDR3 protein is CASSYSILSNQPQHF. Written as DNA, the CDR3 is TGTGCCAGCAGTTACTCGATCCTGAGCAATCAGCCCCAGCATTTT.

The chain couples TRBV30 to TRBJ1-1, with D possibly matching TRBD1 (6 bases). CDR1 and CDR2 from the germline V gene are GTSNPN and SVGIG (reference sequence). The CDR3 covers 16 residues. The V end was cut by 0 bases, the J end by 1 base, with 15 bases between. CDR3 loop: CAWSVGGGPPNTEAFF. CDR3 nucleotides: TGTGCCTGGAGTGTTGGGGGGGGGCCCCCGAACACTGAAGCTTTCTTT.

The chain uses TRBV2 and TRBJ2-7; D might be TRBD2 (5 bases). This CDR3 region has 15 residues. Germline CDR1 SNHLY, CDR2 FYNNEI. V lost 5 bases and J lost 0, with 14 bases in between. This CDR3 reads CASSLFSGSSYEQYF. The CDR3 DNA reads as TGTGCCAGCAGTCTATTCAGCGGTAGCTCCTACGAGCAGTACTTC.

This clone was seen only a few times. This chain links TRBV29-1 with TRBJ2-3, with D tentatively TRBD1 or TRBD2 (5 bases each). V lost 8 bases to trimming and J lost 3 bases, with 9 bases between them. The CDR3 is 11 amino acids. Germline CDR1 reads SQVTM; CDR2 reads ANQGSEA. CDR3 nucleotide sequence: TGCAGCCTGGGGGAAACAGATACGCAGTATTTT. Its protein product is CSLGETDTQYF.

A note on this clone: Other nucleotide sequences in the sample specify the same CDR3. J is TRBJ1-1 and V is TRBV30; D perhaps matches TRBD1 (5 bases). The CDR3 sequence is 13 residues long. V was pared by 5 bases and J by 1 base, with 11 bases between. Per germline, CDR1 GTSNPN and CDR2 SVGIG (reference sequence). CDR3 in amino acids: CAWGVQGNTEAFF. The CDR3 coding sequence is TGTGCCTGGGGGGTTCAGGGGAACACTGAAGCTTTCTTT.

The gene calls are TRBV13 and TRBJ2-7, with TRBD2 as a possible D gene (6 bases). The ends were cut back, 3 bases at V and 0 bases at J, with 15 bases in the middle. CDR1 and CDR2 (germline): PRHDT, FYEKMQ (reference sequence). The CDR3 runs to 16 residues. In DNA, the CDR3 is TGTGCCAGCAGCTTTGGAGTAGCGGCTAGCTCCTACGAGCAGTACTTC. This codes for CASSFGVAASSYEQYF.

The chain joins TRBV30 to TRBJ2-1, with TRBD2 matching 9 bases. The CDR3 runs 12 residues. The junction had 6 bases not matched to a gene; V was cut back by 8 bases and J by 7 bases. Germline V gives CDR1 GTSNPN, CDR2 SVGIG (reference sequence). CDR3 nucleotide sequence: TGTGCCCGAGCGGGAGGTTTAAATGAGCAGTTCTTC. Protein: CARAGGLNEQFF.

The chain uses TRBV6-5 and TRBJ2-7, with 10 nucleotides matching TRBD1. The V and J ends lost 0 bases and 5 bases, in that order; junction bases with no gene match: 4. From germline, CDR1 is MNHEY and CDR2 SVGAGI. The CDR3 extends over 15 amino acids. The CDR3 DNA follows: TGTGCCAGCAGTTACTCCAGGGACAGGGGAAACGAGCAGTACTTC. The encoded protein is CASSYSRDRGNEQYF.

Written as DNA, the CDR3 is TGTGCCAGCAACGCCCCGGGGCGGGAGCAGACCCAGTACTTC. This codes for CASNAPGREQTQYF. The rearrangement joins TRBV7-9 to TRBJ2-5, with TRBD2 matching 7 bases. In germline, CDR1 is SEHNR, CDR2 FQNEAQ (reference sequence). The CDR3 sequence is 14 residues long. J gave up 6 bases and V 7 bases, and 11 bases lay outside the gene matches.

V is TRBV30 and J is TRBJ2-1; the match to TRBD1 covers 7 bases. Germline V gene data show CDR1 as GTSNPN and CDR2 as SVGIG (reference sequence). The V gene end was trimmed by 3 bases and the J gene end by 2 bases; junction bases not matched to a gene: 10. CDR3 size: 16 residues. The CDR3 is CAWRTSTGLAYNEQFF. The CDR3 nucleotides are TGTGCCTGGAGGACCTCGACAGGGTTAGCCTACAATGAGCAGTTCTTC. The full variable domain, with the rest looked up from reference TRBV30 and TRBJ2-1, is SQTIHQWPATLVQPVGSPLSLECTVEGTSNPNLYWYRQAAGRGLQLLFYSVGIGQISSEVPQNLSASRPQDRQFILSSKKLLLSDSGFYLCAWRTSTGLAYNEQFFGPGTRLTVL.

The genes are TRBV30 and TRBJ1-2; 8 bases are shared with TRBD1. CDR1 and CDR2 (germline): GTSNPN, SVGIG (reference sequence). The ends lost 2 bases at V and 4 bases at J; junction bases unmatched: 6. The CDR3 totals 14 residues. This chain's CDR3 is CAWSPPDRAYGYTF. In DNA form, the CDR3 reads TGTGCCTGGAGTCCCCCGGACAGGGCCTATGGCTACACCTTC.

This clone was observed a handful of times. The rearrangement uses TRBV6-5 and TRBJ1-2; the match to TRBD1 covers 8 bases. The CDR3 runs to 15 residues. V trimming: 5 bases; J trimming: 5 bases; junction bases outside the gene matches: 10. Germline CDR1 reads MNHEY; CDR2 reads SVGAGI. The CDR3 sequence: CASSAADRVSYGYTF. Written as DNA, the CDR3 is TGTGCCAGCAGTGCCGCGGACAGGGTCTCTTATGGCTACACCTTC.

This chain joins TRBV6-6 and TRBJ1-1; 7 nucleotides agree with TRBD1. CDR1 and CDR2 from the germline V gene are MNHNY and SVGAGI (reference sequence). J was trimmed by 5 bases and V by 4 bases; bases with no gene match: 10. The CDR3 is made up of 15 amino acids. The CDR3 DNA sequence: TGTGCCAGCAGTTTTCCCCAGGGGGATTGGACTGAAGCTTTCTTT. This codes for CASSFPQGDWTEAFF.